This T cell receptor beta chain derives from a study of T cell changes during pregnancy in multiple sclerosis (dated by TCRdb to 2018 to 2020). A note on the overall study: Changes in the T cell repertoire over the course of pregnancy were examined in this study in women with multiple sclerosis.

Including cysteine and phenylalanine, the CDR3 has 16 amino acids. The CDR3 DNA has 48 bases and is translated from base 1. Here V drops 3 bases and J drops 7 bases, and the junction holds 7 bases not matched to any gene. Taken from the germline V gene, the CDR1 and CDR2 loops are KGHSH and LQKENI. About this clone itself: Its antigen remains undetermined. The record has no base qualities; no much larger clone is one base away.

Library construction relied on the immunoSEQ multiplex PCR assay. Here the immuneACCESS table is served through TCRdb, limited to in-frame sequences with V and J called. Missing clones are a known gap in these copies; in checked studies unresolved V genes cover under half, and the rest lacks a known reason. Within this sample are 45,000 to 55,000 clones, with nearly 95% of them counted one time only. The top ten hold 0.61% of the sample. The chain is assembled from TRBV18 and TRBJ2-1; 12 bases in the middle match TRBD2. The sample consisted of CD4+ T cells from peripheral blood mononuclear cells, taken after pregnancy. This TCR was recovered from a female donor in good health, enrolled as a control in a pregnancy study. The DNA sequence is TGTGCCAGCTCACCCGGGACTAGCGGGTTAGCTAATGAGCAGTTCTTC. Its protein reads: CASSPGTSGLANEQFF.